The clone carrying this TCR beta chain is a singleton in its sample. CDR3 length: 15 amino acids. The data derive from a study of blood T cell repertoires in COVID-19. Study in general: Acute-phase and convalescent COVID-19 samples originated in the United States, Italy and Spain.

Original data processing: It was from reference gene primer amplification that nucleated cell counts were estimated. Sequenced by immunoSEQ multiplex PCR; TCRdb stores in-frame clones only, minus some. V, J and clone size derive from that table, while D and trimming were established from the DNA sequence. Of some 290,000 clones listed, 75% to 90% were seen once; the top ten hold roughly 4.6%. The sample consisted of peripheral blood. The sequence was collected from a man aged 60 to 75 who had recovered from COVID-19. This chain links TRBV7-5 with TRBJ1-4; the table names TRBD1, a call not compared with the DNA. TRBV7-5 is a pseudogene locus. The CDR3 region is CVRSRDRAMAEKLFF. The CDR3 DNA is TGTGTCAGAAGCCGAGACAGGGCGATGGCTGAAAAACTGTTTTTT.